These 3 T cell receptor beta chains came from one sample sequenced in a study of CD8+ T cells in alopecia areata (dated by TCRdb to 2017 to 2018). Cells from mouse cutaneous lymph nodes were pooled, stained for CD4, CD8alpha, NKG2D, NKG2ACE and other markers, and then sorted on a BD Influx. Receptors were amplified or captured by the immunoSEQ multiplex PCR assay. To provide template for TCR sequencing, every sample had RNA extracted and reverse transcribed into cDNA. TCRdb provides this immuneACCESS table in a form limited to in-frame rearrangements. Some clones are lacking; in checked studies, under half of them reflect an unresolved V gene, and why the rest are absent is not known. The sample records over 250,000 clones, none occurring a single time. In total, the top ten clones hold about 1.1% of the sample. The sequencing sample was made of CD4+ T cells sorted from a lymph node. These receptors were obtained from a C3H/HeJ mouse with alopecia areata. This mouse strain carries MHC haplotype H2-k.

This clone was picked up a small number of times. Any gene name here is a mouse gene name. The CDR3 is cut off 4 residues early in the read; its end comes from the germline J gene. The chain combines TRBV1 with TRBJ2-3; 11 nucleotides agree with TRBD1. Germline trimming cut 6 bases from V and 0 bases from J; bases unmatched to any gene: 5. Germline V gives CDR1 NSQYPW, CDR2 LRSPGD (reference sequence). The CDR3 covers 16 residues. The DNA read from the CDR3 is TGCACCTGCAGCCCGGGACAGGGGGATAGTGCAGAA. Protein sequence: CTCSPGQGDSAE. The complete CDR3 sequence is CTCSPGQGDSAETLYF. Variable domain in full (rest from reference TRBV1 and TRBJ2-3): VTLLEQNPRWRLVPRGQAVNLRCILKNSQYPWMSWYQQDLQKQLQWLFTLRSPGDKEVKSLPGADYLATRVTDTELRLQVANMSQGRTLYCTCSPGQGDSAETLYFGSGTRLTVL.

This clone has more than one count but fewer than ten. Mouse gene names and germline throughout. Read coverage stops 4 residues before the CDR3 terminus; the germline J gene supplies the remainder. The genes are TRBV5 and TRBJ2-7; 13 bases map to TRBD2. The J segment lost 0 bases and the V segment lost 3 bases, leaving 8 bases of the junction unmatched. CDR3 size: 18 residues. Germline V lookup: CDR1 LGHNA, CDR2 YNLKQL (reference sequence). Partial CDR3 DNA: TGTGCCAGCAGCCAGACCCGGGACTGGGGGGGAAGCTCCTAT. It encodes CASSQTRDWGGSSY. The entire CDR3 protein is CASSQTRDWGGSSYEQYF.

In its sample, this clone was seen a few times. Gene and germline names: mouse. With the read ending 4 residues before the CDR3 end, the germline J gene is used to fill in that end. The chain is built from TRBV13-1 and TRBJ1-1; D gene ambiguous. The length of the CDR3 is 14 residues. V was shortened by 5 bases and J by 0 bases, with 11 bases between the two germline ends. The germline V gene encodes CDR1 NSHNY and CDR2 SYGAGN. The sequenced CDR3 bases are TGTGCCAGCAGGACTGACAATGCAAACACA. Its translation: CASRTDNANT. The CDR3, in full, reads CASRTDNANTEVFF.